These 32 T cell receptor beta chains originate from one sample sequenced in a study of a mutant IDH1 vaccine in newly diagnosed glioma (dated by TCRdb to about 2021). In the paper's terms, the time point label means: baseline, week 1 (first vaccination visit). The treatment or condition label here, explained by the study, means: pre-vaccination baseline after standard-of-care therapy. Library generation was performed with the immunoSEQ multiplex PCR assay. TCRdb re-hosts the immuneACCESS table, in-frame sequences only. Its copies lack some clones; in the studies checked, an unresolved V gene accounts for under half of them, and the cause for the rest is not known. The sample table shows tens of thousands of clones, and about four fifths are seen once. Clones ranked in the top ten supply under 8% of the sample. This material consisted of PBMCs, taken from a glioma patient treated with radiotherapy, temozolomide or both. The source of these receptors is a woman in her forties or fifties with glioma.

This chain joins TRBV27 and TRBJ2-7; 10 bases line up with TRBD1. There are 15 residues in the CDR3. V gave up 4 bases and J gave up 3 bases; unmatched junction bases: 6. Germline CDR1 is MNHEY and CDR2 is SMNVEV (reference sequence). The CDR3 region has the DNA TGTGCCAGCAGTTCTCCGGGACAGGGGTTCTACGAGCAGTACTTC. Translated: CASSSPGQGFYEQYF.

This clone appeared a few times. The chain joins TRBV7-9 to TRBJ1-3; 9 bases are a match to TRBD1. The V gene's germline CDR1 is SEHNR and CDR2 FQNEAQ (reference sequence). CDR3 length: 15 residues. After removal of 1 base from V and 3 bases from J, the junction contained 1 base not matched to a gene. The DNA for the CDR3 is TGTGCCAGCAGCTTAGGGACAGGGGTTGGAAACACCATATATTTT. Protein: CASSLGTGVGNTIYF. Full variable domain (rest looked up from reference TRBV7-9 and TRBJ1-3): DTGVSQNPRHKITKRGQNVTFRCDPISEHNRLYWYRQTLGQGPEFLTYFQNEAQLEKSRLLSDRFSAERPKGSFSTLEIQRTEQGDSAMYLCASSLGTGVGNTIYFGEGSWLTVV.

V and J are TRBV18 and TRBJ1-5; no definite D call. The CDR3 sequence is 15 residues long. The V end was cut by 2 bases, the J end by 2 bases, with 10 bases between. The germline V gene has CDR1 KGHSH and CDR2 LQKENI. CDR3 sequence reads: CASSPKGFGNQPQHF. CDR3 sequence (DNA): TGTGCCAGCTCACCAAAGGGTTTCGGCAATCAGCCCCAGCATTTT.

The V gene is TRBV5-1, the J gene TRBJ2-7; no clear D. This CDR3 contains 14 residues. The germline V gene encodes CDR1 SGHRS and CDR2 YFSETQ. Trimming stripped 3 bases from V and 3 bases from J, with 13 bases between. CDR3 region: CASSSKGGDYEQYF. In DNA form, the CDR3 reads TGCGCCAGCAGCTCCAAGGGTGGGGACTACGAGCAGTACTTC.

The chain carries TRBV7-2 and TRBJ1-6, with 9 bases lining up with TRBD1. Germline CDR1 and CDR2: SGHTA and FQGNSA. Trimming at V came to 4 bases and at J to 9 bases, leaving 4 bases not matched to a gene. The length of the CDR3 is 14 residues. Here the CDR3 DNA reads TGTGCCAGCAGCTGGACAGGGGAAAGTTCACCCCTCCACTTT. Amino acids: CASSWTGESSPLHF.

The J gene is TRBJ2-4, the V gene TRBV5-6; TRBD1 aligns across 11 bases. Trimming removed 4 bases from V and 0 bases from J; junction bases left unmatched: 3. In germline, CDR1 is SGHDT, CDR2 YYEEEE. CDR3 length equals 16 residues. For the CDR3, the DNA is TGTGCCAGCAGCCTGGACAGGGGGCGAGCCAAAAACATTCAGTACTTC. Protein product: CASSLDRGRAKNIQYF.

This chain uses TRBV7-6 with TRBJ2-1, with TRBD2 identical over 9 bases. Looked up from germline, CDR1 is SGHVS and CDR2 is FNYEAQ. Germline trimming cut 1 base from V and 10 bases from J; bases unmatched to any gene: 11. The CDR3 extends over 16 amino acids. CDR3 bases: TGTGCCAGCAGCTTAGAAAAAGCTAGCGGGGCCGGAGAGCAGTTCTTC. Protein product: CASSLEKASGAGEQFF.

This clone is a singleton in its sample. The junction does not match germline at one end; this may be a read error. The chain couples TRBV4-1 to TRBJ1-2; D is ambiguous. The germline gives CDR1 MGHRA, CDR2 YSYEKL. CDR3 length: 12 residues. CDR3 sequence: CASSQVGESRRF. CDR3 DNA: TGCGCCAGCAGCCAAGTCGGAGAGAGCCGTAGGTTC.

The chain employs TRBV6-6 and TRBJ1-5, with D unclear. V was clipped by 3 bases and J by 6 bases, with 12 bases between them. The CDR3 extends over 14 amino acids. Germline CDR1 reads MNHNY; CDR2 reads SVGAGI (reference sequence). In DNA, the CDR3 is TGTGCCAGCAGTTATCGGGAAGGGTTTCAGCCCCAGCATTTT. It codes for CASSYREGFQPQHF.

The CDR3 is CASSSGQGRGYEQYF. The CDR3 DNA reads TGTGCCAGCAGCTCAGGACAGGGGCGGGGTTACGAGCAGTACTTC. The gene calls are TRBV5-4 and TRBJ2-7, with 9 bases matching TRBD1. CDR3 length equals 15 residues. The junction had 8 bases not matched to a gene; V was cut back by 3 bases and J by 4 bases. Per germline, CDR1 SGHNT and CDR2 YYREEE (reference sequence).

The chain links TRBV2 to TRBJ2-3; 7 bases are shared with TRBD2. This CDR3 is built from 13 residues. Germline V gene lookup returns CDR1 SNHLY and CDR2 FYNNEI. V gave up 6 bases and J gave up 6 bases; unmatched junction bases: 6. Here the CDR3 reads CASSSSGLDTQYF. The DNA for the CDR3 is TGTGCCAGCAGCTCTAGCGGATTGGATACGCAGTATTTT.

In DNA, the CDR3 is TGTGCCAGCAGCCAGGAACTAGCGGGGGGATCTGAGCAGTTCTTC. This sequence encodes CASSQELAGGSEQFF. This chain connects TRBV4-2 to TRBJ2-1; 12 bases agree with TRBD2. This CDR3 has 15 residues. Germline CDR1 and CDR2: LGHNA and YNFKEQ. Losses at the gene ends were 3 bases for V and 9 bases for J; bases not matched to a gene: 6.

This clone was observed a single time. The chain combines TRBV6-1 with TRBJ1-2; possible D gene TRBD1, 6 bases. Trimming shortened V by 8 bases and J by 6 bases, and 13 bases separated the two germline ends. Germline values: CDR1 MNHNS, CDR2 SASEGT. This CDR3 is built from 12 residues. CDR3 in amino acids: CASSRQGHGYTF. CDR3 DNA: TGTGCCAGCTCCAGGCAGGGGCATGGCTACACCTTC.

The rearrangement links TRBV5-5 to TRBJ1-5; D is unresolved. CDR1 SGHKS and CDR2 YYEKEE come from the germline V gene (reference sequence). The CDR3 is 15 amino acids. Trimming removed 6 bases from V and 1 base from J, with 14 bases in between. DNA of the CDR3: TGTGCCAGCACTCTCGCACCGGAGAGCAATCAGCCCCAGCATTTT. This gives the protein CASTLAPESNQPQHF.

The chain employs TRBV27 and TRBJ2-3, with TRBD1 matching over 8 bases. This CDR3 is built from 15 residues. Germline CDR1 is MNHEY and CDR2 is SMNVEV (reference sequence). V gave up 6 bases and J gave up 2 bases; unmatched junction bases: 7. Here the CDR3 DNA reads TGTGCCAGCAGGACCCAGGACAGGGTCACAGATACGCAGTATTTT. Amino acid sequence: CASRTQDRVTDTQYF.

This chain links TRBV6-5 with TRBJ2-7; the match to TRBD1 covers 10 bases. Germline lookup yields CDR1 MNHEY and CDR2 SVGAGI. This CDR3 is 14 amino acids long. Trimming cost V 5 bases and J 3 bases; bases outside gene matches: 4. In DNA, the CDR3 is TGTGCCAGCAGTCTGGGACAGGGGTTCTACGAGCAGTACTTC. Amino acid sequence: CASSLGQGFYEQYF.

For the CDR3, the DNA is TGTGCCAGCACCGAAGGTTTCGAGCAGTACTTC. This sequence encodes CASTEGFEQYF. The chain recombines TRBV7-9 with TRBJ2-7, with D unclear. Trimming left V 7 bases short and J 6 bases short, with 10 bases between. CDR3 size: 11 residues. Germline loops: CDR1 SEHNR, CDR2 FQNEAQ (reference sequence).

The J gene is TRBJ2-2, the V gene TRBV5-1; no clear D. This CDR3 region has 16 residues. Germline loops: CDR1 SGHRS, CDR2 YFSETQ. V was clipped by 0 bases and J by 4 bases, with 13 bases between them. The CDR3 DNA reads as TGCGCCAGCAGCTTGGTAGGCCTCGAGGCCACCGGGGAGCTGTTTTTT. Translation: CASSLVGLEATGELFF.

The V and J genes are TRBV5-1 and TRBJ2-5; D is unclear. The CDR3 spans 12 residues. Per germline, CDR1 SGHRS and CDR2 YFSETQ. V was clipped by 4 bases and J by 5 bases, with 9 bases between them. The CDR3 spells CASSPGEETQYF. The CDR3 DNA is TGCGCCAGCAGCCCTGGTGAGGAGACCCAGTACTTC.

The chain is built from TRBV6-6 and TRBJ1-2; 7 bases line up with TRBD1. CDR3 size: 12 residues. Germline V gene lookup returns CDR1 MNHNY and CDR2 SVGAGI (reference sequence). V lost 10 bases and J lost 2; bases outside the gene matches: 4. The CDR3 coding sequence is TGTGCCACCGCACAGGGGAACTATGGCTACACCTTC. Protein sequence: CATAQGNYGYTF.

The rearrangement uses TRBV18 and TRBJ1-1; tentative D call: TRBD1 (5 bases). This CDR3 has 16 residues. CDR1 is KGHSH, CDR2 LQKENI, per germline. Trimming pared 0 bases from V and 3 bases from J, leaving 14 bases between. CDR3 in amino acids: CASSPPSAGTHTEAFF. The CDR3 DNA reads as TGTGCCAGCTCACCACCTTCAGCCGGGACCCACACTGAAGCTTTCTTT.

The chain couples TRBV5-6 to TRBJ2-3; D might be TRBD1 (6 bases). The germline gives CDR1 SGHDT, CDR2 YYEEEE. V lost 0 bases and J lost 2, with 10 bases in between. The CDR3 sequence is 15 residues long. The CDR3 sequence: CASSLVRDTTDTQYF. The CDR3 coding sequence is TGTGCCAGCAGCTTGGTTAGGGACACCACAGATACGCAGTATTTT.

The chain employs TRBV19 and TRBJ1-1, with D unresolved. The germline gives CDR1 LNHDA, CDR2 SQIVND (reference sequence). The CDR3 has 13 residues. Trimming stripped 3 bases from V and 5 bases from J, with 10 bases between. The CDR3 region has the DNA TGTGCCAGTAGTATCGGCCTGGCAACTGAAGCTTTCTTT. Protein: CASSIGLATEAFF.

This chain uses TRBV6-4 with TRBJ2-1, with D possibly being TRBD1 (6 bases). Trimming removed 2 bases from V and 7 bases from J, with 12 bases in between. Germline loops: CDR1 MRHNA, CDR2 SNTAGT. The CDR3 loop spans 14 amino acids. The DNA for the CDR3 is TGTGCCAGCAGTGACGGGGACAAGGGGAATGAGCAGTTCTTC. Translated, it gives CASSDGDKGNEQFF.

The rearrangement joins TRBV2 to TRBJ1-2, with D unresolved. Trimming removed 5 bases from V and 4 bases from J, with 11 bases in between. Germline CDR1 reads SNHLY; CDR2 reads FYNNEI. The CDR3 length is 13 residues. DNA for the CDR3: TGTGCCAGCAGTCGGGAGGGAATCTATGGCTACACCTTC. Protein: CASSREGIYGYTF. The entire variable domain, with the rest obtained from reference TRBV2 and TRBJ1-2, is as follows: EPEVTQTPSHQVTQMGQEVILRCVPISNHLYFYWYRQILGQKVEFLVSFYNNEISEKSEIFDDQFSVERPDGSNFTLKIRSTKLEDSAMYFCASSREGIYGYTFGSGTRLTVV.

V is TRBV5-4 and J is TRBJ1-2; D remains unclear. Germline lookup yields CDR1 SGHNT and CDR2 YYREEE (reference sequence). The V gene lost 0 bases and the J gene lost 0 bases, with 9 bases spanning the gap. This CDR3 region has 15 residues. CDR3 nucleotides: TGTGCCAGCAGCTTGGCGGGTATTGCTAACTATGGCTACACCTTC. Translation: CASSLAGIANYGYTF.

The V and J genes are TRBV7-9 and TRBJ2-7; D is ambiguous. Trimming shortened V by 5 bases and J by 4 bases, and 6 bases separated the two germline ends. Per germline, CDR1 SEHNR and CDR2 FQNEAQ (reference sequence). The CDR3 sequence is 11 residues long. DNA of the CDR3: TGTGCCAGCAGCCCCTCTTACGAGCAGTACTTC. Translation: CASSPSYEQYF.

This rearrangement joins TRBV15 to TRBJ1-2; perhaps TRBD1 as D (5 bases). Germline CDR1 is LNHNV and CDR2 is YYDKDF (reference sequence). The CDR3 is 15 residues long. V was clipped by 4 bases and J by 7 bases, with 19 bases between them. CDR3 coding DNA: TGTGCCACCAGCACCGAGGCCGGCAGGGTGGGTGGCTACACCTTC. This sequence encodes CATSTEAGRVGGYTF. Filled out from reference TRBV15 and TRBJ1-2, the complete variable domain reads DAMVIQNPRYQVTQFGKPVTLSCSQTLNHNVMYWYQQKSSQAPKLLFHYYDKDFNNEADTPDNFQSRRPNTSFCFLDIRSPGLGDTAMYLCATSTEAGRVGGYTFGSGTRLTVV.

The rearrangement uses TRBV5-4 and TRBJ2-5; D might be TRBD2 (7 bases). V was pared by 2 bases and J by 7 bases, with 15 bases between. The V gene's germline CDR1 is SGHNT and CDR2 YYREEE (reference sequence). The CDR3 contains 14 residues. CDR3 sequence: CASSFGGGRGTQYF. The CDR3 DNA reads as TGTGCCAGCAGCTTTGGGGGGGGCAGGGGGACCCAGTACTTC.

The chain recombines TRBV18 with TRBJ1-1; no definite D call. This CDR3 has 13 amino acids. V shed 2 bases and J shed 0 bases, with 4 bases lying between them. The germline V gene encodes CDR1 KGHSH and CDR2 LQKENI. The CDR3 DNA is TGTGCCAGCTCACCAATCATGAACACTGAAGCTTTCTTT. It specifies CASSPIMNTEAFF.

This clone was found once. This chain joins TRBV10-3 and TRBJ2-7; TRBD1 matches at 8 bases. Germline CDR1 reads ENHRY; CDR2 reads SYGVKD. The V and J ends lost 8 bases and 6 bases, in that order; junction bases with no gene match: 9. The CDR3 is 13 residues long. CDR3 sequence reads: CAIAEDRESEQYF. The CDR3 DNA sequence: TGTGCCATCGCTGAGGACAGGGAATCCGAGCAGTACTTC.

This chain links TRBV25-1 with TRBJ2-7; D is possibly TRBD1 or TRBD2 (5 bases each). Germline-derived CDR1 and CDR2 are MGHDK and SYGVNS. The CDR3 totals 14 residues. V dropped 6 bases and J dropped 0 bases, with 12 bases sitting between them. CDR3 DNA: TGTGCCAGCAGGGGGGTCTACAGCTCCTACGAGCAGTACTTC. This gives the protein CASRGVYSSYEQYF.